This T cell receptor (beta chain) was captured in a study of long-term antiretroviral therapy in people with HIV. Survey-level immunoSEQ v3.0 assays were run. Sequencing used immunoSEQ multiplex PCR; TCRdb keeps in-frame clones, though not all of them. This sample has around 30,000 clones, with roughly 90% found just once. Per the germline V gene, CDR1 is SNHLY and CDR2 is FYNNEI. Trimming took off 2 bases at V and 0 bases at J, with 8 bases between the two ends. CDR3 length: 15 amino acids. The input for sequencing was unsorted PBMCs, taken 0.5 years after starting antiretroviral therapy. The rearrangement links TRBV2 to TRBJ1-3; D remains unclear. This TCR derives from a woman in her late teens or twenties with HIV. The CDR3 spells CASSEHIFSGNTIYF. DNA for the CDR3: TGTGCCAGCAGTGAACACATCTTCTCTGGAAACACCATATATTTT. Looking up the rest from reference TRBV2 and TRBJ1-3 gives the full variable domain: EPEVTQTPSHQVTQMGQEVILRCVPISNHLYFYWYRQILGQKVEFLVSFYNNEISEKSEIFDDQFSVERPDGSNFTLKIRSTKLEDSAMYFCASSEHIFSGNTIYFGEGSWLTVV.